This passage covers 17 T cell receptor beta chains from one sample sequenced in a study of cytomegalovirus exposure and HLA in healthy donors. The PCR had 60 Vbeta and 13 Jbeta primers. The method was immunoSEQ multiplex PCR; TCRdb's version includes in-frame clones alone and lacks a portion of them. The table shows more than 150,000 clones, with 76% occurring only once. Sequencing input: PBMCs. These receptors originate from a man aged 18 to 30 in good health and CMV-seronegative.

This clone was seen a few times. The J gene is TRBJ1-5, the V gene TRBV10-2; D not resolved. The CDR3 contains 15 residues. The germline V gene encodes CDR1 WSHSY and CDR2 SAAADI. V was pared by 4 bases and J by 5 bases, with 15 bases between. The CDR3 DNA sequence: TGCGCCAGCAGTGCCTCCGGAGGCCCCGATCAGCCCCAGCATTTT. Its translation: CASSASGGPDQPQHF.

The chain links TRBV11-3 to TRBJ2-1; D is uncertain. V lost 0 bases and J 6 bases, leaving 6 bases between the germline ends. CDR1 SGHNT and CDR2 YENEEA come from the germline V gene. This CDR3 is built from 13 residues. The CDR3 reads CASSLDNRNEQFF. For the CDR3, the DNA is TGTGCCAGCAGCTTAGATAATCGCAATGAGCAGTTCTTC.

The chain is built from TRBV28 and TRBJ2-7, with TRBD1 as a possible D gene (5 bases). Trimming shortened V by 2 bases and J by 5 bases, and 7 bases separated the two germline ends. This CDR3 is built from 12 residues. CDR1 and CDR2 from the germline V gene are MDHEN and SYDVKM. CDR3 residues: CASSLKGHEQYF. In DNA, the CDR3 is TGTGCCAGCAGTTTAAAGGGGCACGAGCAGTACTTC.

This clone came up once. The chain carries TRBV12-2 and TRBJ2-1; the table calls TRBD1, which could not be checked here. TRBV12-2 is designated a pseudogene. There are 17 residues in the CDR3. The CDR3 is CASRFPLNWDSYNEQFF. The CDR3 region has the DNA TGTGCAAGTCGCTTCCCACTAAACTGGGACAGTTACAATGAGCAGTTCTTC.

The chain links TRBV18 to TRBJ2-7; D perhaps matches TRBD2 (5 bases). Trimming removed 1 base from V and 7 bases from J, with 11 bases in between. Germline V gives CDR1 KGHSH, CDR2 LQKENI. There are 13 residues in the CDR3. DNA for the CDR3: TGTGCCAGCTCACCACGTCAATCGGGGGAGCAGTACTTC. Translated, it gives CASSPRQSGEQYF.

J is TRBJ1-2 and V is TRBV29-1; TRBD1 agrees at 8 bases. The V gene end was trimmed by 6 bases and the J gene end by 2 bases; junction bases not matched to a gene: 8. Germline lookup yields CDR1 SQVTM and CDR2 ANQGSEA. The CDR3 runs 14 residues. The CDR3 sequence is CSVERDRPNYGYTF. In DNA form, the CDR3 reads TGCAGCGTGGAAAGGGACAGGCCGAACTATGGCTACACCTTC. Variable domain in full (rest from reference TRBV29-1 and TRBJ1-2): SAVISQKPSRDICQRGTSLTIQCQVDSQVTMMFWYRQQPGQSLTLIATANQGSEATYESGFVIDKFPISRPNLTFSTLTVSNMSPEDSSIYLCSVERDRPNYGYTFGSGTRLTVV.

The V gene is TRBV5-1, the J gene TRBJ2-1, with TRBD2 identical over 8 bases. From germline, CDR1 is SGHRS and CDR2 YFSETQ. This CDR3 is built from 16 residues. Trimming took 1 base from V and 5 from J; bases not matched to a gene: 8. CDR3 in DNA: TGCGCCAGCAGCTTGTTGGTAGCGGGACCAAACAATGAGCAGTTCTTC. Amino acid sequence: CASSLLVAGPNNEQFF.

This clone was counted between two and nine times. This rearrangement joins TRBV6-5 to TRBJ2-4; perhaps TRBD2 as D (7 bases). The CDR3 covers 13 residues. Trimming shortened V by 6 bases and J by 7 bases, and 13 bases separated the two germline ends. CDR1 is MNHEY, CDR2 SVGAGI, per germline. The CDR3 is CASRVGGGNIQYF. CDR3 DNA: TGTGCCAGCAGAGTAGGGGGAGGGAACATTCAGTACTTC.

The V gene is TRBV7-3, the J gene TRBJ2-3; 7 nucleotides match TRBD1. Germline loops: CDR1 SGHTA, CDR2 FQGTGA. J was trimmed by 2 bases and V by 5 bases; bases with no gene match: 4. This CDR3 contains 14 residues. CDR3 in DNA: TGTGCCAGCAGCCTTGGGACAGTCACAGATACGCAGTATTTT. Its translation is CASSLGTVTDTQYF.

The V and J genes are TRBV4-1 and TRBJ1-2; weak D call: TRBD1 (6 bases). Germline V gene lookup returns CDR1 MGHRA and CDR2 YSYEKL. V dropped 0 bases and J dropped 0 bases, with 20 bases sitting between them. The CDR3 loop spans 19 amino acids. CDR3 in DNA: TGCGCCAGCAGCCAAGAAGGCTCCGGGACAACCACCTCTAACTATGGCTACACCTTC. Translated, it gives CASSQEGSGTTTSNYGYTF.

The gene calls are TRBV9 and TRBJ2-2; D is unclear. This CDR3 comprises 14 residues. The V end was cut by 0 bases, the J end by 6 bases, with 9 bases between. Germline V gene lookup returns CDR1 SGDLS and CDR2 YYNGEE. The CDR3 reads CASSVEPIPGELFF. The CDR3 nucleotides are TGTGCCAGCAGCGTAGAGCCGATACCCGGGGAGCTGTTTTTT.

V gene TRBV28 combines with J gene TRBJ2-7, with TRBD1 identical over 7 bases. The V segment lost 5 bases and the J segment 3 bases; nucleotides outside the gene matches: 10. There are 15 residues in the CDR3. Germline V CDR1 and CDR2: MDHEN, SYDVKM. Written as DNA, the CDR3 is TGTGCCAGCAGTAGACCACAGGGGTCCAGCTACGAGCAGTACTTC. Encoded protein: CASSRPQGSSYEQYF.

There are a few counts of this clone. This chain connects TRBV5-6 to TRBJ2-1; 15 positions match TRBD2. This CDR3 spans 17 amino acids. Trimming removed 5 bases from V and 1 base from J; junction bases left unmatched: 4. In germline, CDR1 is SGHDT, CDR2 YYEEEE. The CDR3 loop is CASSIGLAGGSYNEQFF. The DNA of the CDR3 is TGTGCCAGCAGTATTGGACTAGCGGGGGGGTCCTACAATGAGCAGTTCTTC.

This chain links TRBV27 with TRBJ2-3, with 8 bases that match TRBD1. Germline assignment: CDR1 MNHEY and CDR2 SMNVEV (reference sequence). The CDR3 has 15 amino acids. The junction had 4 bases not matched to a gene; V was cut back by 3 bases and J by 2 bases. CDR3 loop: CASSFGQGFTDTQYF. The CDR3 coding sequence is TGTGCCAGCAGTTTTGGACAGGGCTTCACAGATACGCAGTATTTT.

J is TRBJ2-4 and V is TRBV6-5; D ambiguous. CDR1 MNHEY and CDR2 SVGAGI come from the germline V gene. The CDR3 runs to 15 residues. Trimming stripped 3 bases from V and 0 bases from J, with 9 bases between. CDR3 in DNA: TGTGCCAGCAGTTATGCGACTGGAGCCAAAAACATTCAGTACTTC. Its translation: CASSYATGAKNIQYF.

This clone turned up a few times. The junction differs from germline at one of its ends, possibly a read error. Other nucleotide sequences in the sample specify the same CDR3. The chain uses TRBV28 and TRBJ1-6, with D perhaps matching TRBD1 (5 bases). The germline V gene encodes CDR1 MDHEN and CDR2 SYDVKM. The CDR3 extends over 13 amino acids. The CDR3 DNA is TGTGCCACCCAAAGGGGCTATAATTCCCCCCTCCACTTT. Translating it yields CATQRGYNSPLHF.

Turning to this clone: A much larger clone is a single base away; this may be a read error. For the CDR3, the DNA is TGTGCCAGCAGCCAAGAAGACAGGGACTCCGCCGATACGCAGTATTTT. It codes for CASSQEDRDSADTQYF. The chain employs TRBV4-2 and TRBJ2-3; D might be TRBD1 (7 bases). CDR3 length: 16 amino acids. Germline CDR1 and CDR2: LGHNA and YNFKEQ. V lost 0 bases and J lost 6, with 16 bases in between.